This TCR beta chain was obtained from a study of glioma-infiltrating T cells after dendritic cell vaccination (dated by TCRdb to 2016 to 2017). The study in broad terms: A cohort of 15 or so glioblastoma patients from Phase I and II dendritic cell vaccination trials was included, of whom 9 were newly diagnosed and 6 had recurrent disease. Between the early 2000s and the early 2010s, the patients were given dendritic cell vaccination pulsed with autologous tumor lysate. Each patient was given three intradermal dendritic cell vaccine injections, spaced two weeks apart, in the arm below the axilla. To make the vaccine, monocyte-derived dendritic cells were cultured for six to eight days with IL-4 and GM-CSF and then pulsed overnight with autologous tumor lysate. In glioblastoma patients vaccinated with dendritic cells, deep sequencing of TCR beta CDR3 regions served to measure the amount of tumor-infiltrating lymphocytes and to compare repertoires between tumor and blood. Survival after dendritic cell vaccination was correlated with TCR sequencing metrics, including TIL content and tumor-blood repertoire overlap.

The immunoSEQ assay amplified TCRB CDR3 regions from about 2 micrograms of genomic DNA, or from all available DNA when less than that amount was available. The multiplex PCR employed 60 forward primers targeting TCR V beta segments and 13 reverse primers targeting J beta segments. To estimate the number of reads per starting template, synthetic control templates were added to each sample at limiting dilution. Reads of 87 bp were generated by sequencing on the Illumina HiSeq System. In the authors' own workflow: To remove PCR and sequencing errors, closely related sequences were merged with a nearest neighbor algorithm. TCR overlap was defined as the percentage of unique tumor TCR beta sequences that were also present in the same patient's peripheral blood. Entries here come from immuneACCESS through TCRdb and include only in-frame sequences with V and J called. Some clones fail to appear in such tables; in the studies checked, an unresolved V gene covers under half of the shortfall, and the cause of the remainder is unknown. That table is the source of V, J and clone size, and D and trimming were worked out from the DNA. The sample table records 70,000 to 90,000 clones; roughly 87% of these occur just once. The ten largest account for 6.8% of the sample.

Overall study outcomes, separate from this receptor: TCR clonality showed no direct relationship with survival, which suggests that a diverse polyclonal response may matter. The cohort was small and heterogeneous, with few patients having full blood and tumor sets and even fewer initial-recurrent tumor pairs. After dendritic cell vaccination, a higher estimated pretreatment TIL content predicted longer time to progression and overall survival. The TCR overlap response model with three groups was called speculative and said to need prospective validation.

This clone has more than one count but fewer than ten. Its antigen specificity is not known. No base quality values were provided; no much bigger clone lies one nucleotide off. At the junction V is shortened by 1 base and J by 3 bases, with 13 bases in between. For CDR1 and CDR2, the germline V gene (reference sequence) lists SGHNT and YYREEE. The CDR3 spans 15 residues, from the cysteine through the phenylalanine. The kept DNA is CDR3 alone, 45 bases in frame from the first base. In light of the paper, this sample's time point label describes: after dendritic cell vaccination, including at tumor progression/relapse. Patients were selected on the basis of adequate residual fresh-frozen tumor tissue and more than two years of available survival data. Molecular status otherwise varied across the glioblastoma patients, but none of them carried an isocitrate dehydrogenase mutation. PBMC collection took place before vaccination, two weeks after the third vaccination, and at tumor progression if progression occurred. The Qiagen DNeasy Blood extraction Kit was used to extract genomic DNA.

This receptor chain uses TRBV5-4 and TRBJ1-2, with a weak D call of TRBD1 (5 bases match). The sequence was obtained from a human donor with glioblastoma. The material sequenced was blood, taken after dendritic cell vaccination. CDR3 loop: CASSLQGAQDYGYTF. The DNA reads TGTGCCAGCAGCTTGCAAGGGGCGCAGGACTATGGCTACACCTTC. The full variable domain, completed from the reference TRBV5-4 and TRBJ1-2 proteins outside the CDR3, reads ETGVTQSPTHLIKTRGQQVTLRCSSQSGHNTVSWYQQALGQGPQFIFQYYREEENGRGNFPPRFSGLQFPNYSSELNVNALELDDSALYLCASSLQGAQDYGYTFGSGTRLTVV.